The 2 T cell receptor beta chains below were found in one sample sequenced in a study of blood T cell repertoires in COVID-19. Clones were sequenced by immunoSEQ multiplex PCR, and TCRdb holds only the in-frame ones, with some missing. The repertoire holds some 150,000 clones, with 75% to 90% as singletons. Sequenced: peripheral blood. These receptors all come from a man aged 55 to 70 with active or convalescent COVID-19.

This sequence joins TRBV11-3 and TRBJ2-3; 13 bases fit TRBD2. The V gene's germline CDR1 is SGHNT and CDR2 YENEEA. This CDR3 region has 17 residues. V lost 5 bases and J lost 5; bases outside the gene matches: 10. CDR3 amino acids: CASSLGTSGEGGDTQYF. In DNA, the CDR3 is TGTGCCAGCAGCCTCGGGACTAGCGGGGAAGGGGGAGATACGCAGTATTTT.

This clone was seen just once. The chain uses TRBV30 and TRBJ1-2; TRBD1 matches at 7 bases. The V and J ends lost 3 bases and 7 bases, in that order; junction bases with no gene match: 5. CDR3 length: 12 amino acids. Germline values: CDR1 GTSNPN, CDR2 SVGIG (reference sequence). The CDR3 DNA sequence: TGTGCCTGGAGCAGACAGGGTGCTGGCTACACCTTC. Translated: CAWSRQGAGYTF.